Each of the 14 T cell receptor beta chains below was sequenced from the same sample in a study of beta chain features in type 1 diabetes. Sequenced material consisted of expressed TCRB transcripts (all of the isolated RNA was reverse transcribed). The repertoire was sequenced with immunoSEQ multiplex PCR; TCRdb's copy has only in-frame clones and lacks some. In the table there are roughly 230,000 clones, over 7.5% of which are singletons. The source material was naive CD4+ T cells from blood. All receptors derive from a young woman in good health.

The chain is built from TRBV25-1 and TRBJ1-1; 9 nucleotides line up with TRBD1. Germline CDR1 and CDR2: MGHDK and SYGVNS. The CDR3 sequence is 15 residues long. Trimming took 3 bases from V and 2 from J; bases not matched to a gene: 4. The CDR3 DNA is TGTGCCAGCAGTGATTTGGGACAGGGAAACACTGAAGCTTTCTTT. It yields the protein CASSDLGQGNTEAFF. The full variable domain, with the rest looked up from reference TRBV25-1 and TRBJ1-1, is EADIYQTPRYLVIGTGKKITLECSQTMGHDKMYWYQQDPGMELHLIHYSYGVNSTEKGDLSSESTVSRIRTEHFPLTLESARPSHTSQYLCASSDLGQGNTEAFFGQGTRLTVV.

J is TRBJ2-1 and V is TRBV5-6, with 15 bases lining up with TRBD2. Per the germline V gene, CDR1 is SGHDT and CDR2 is YYEEEE. Trimming cost V 5 bases and J 7 bases; bases outside gene matches: 7. This CDR3 comprises 16 residues. The chain's CDR3 is CASRPGTSGRSNEQFF. The CDR3 DNA follows: TGTGCCAGCAGACCCGGGACTAGCGGGAGGTCGAATGAGCAGTTCTTC.

This chain uses TRBV14 with TRBJ1-2; D is uncertain. Germline V gives CDR1 SGHDN, CDR2 FVKESK. Trimming took off 0 bases at V and 5 bases at J, with 13 bases between the two ends. This CDR3 spans 15 amino acids. The CDR3 here is CASSQDQSVRYGYTF. In nucleotides, the CDR3 is TGTGCCAGCAGCCAAGATCAGAGCGTACGGTATGGCTACACCTTC.

This clone was seen a handful of times. The gene calls are TRBV5-6 and TRBJ2-7; 8 positions agree with TRBD2. Looked up from germline, CDR1 is SGHDT and CDR2 is YYEEEE. This CDR3 is built from 15 residues. Trimming took 4 bases from V and 2 from J; bases not matched to a gene: 8. CDR3 protein: CASSRNSGNAYEQYF. CDR3 in DNA: TGTGCCAGCAGCAGAAATAGCGGGAACGCCTACGAGCAGTACTTC.

This clone was seen many times. V usage is TRBV6-1 and J usage is TRBJ1-5; a weak D match, TRBD1 (6 bases). This CDR3 contains 13 residues. V lost 11 bases to trimming and J lost 6 bases, with 17 bases between them. The germline CDR1 and CDR2 sequences are MNHNS and SASEGT. CDR3 nucleotide sequence: TGTGCCCACCAGGGGACGTCGGGTCAGCCCCAGCATTTT. Its translation: CAHQGTSGQPQHF.

This chain uses TRBV7-8 with TRBJ1-1; 8 nucleotides agree with TRBD1. V shed 2 bases, J shed 4 bases, and the junction held 12 bases outside the gene matches. CDR3 length equals 17 residues. The V gene's germline CDR1 is SGHVS and CDR2 FQNEAQ. CDR3 region: CASSLTIQGAGSTEAFF. CDR3 DNA: TGTGCCAGCAGCTTAACGATCCAGGGGGCTGGGAGCACTGAAGCTTTCTTT. Combining the CDR3 with reference TRBV7-8 and TRBJ1-1 gives the whole variable domain GAGVSQSPRYKVAKRGQDVALRCDPISGHVSLFWYQQALGQGPEFLTYFQNEAQLDKSGLPSDRFFAERPEGSVSTLKIQRTQQEDSAVYLCASSLTIQGAGSTEAFFGQGTRLTVV.

This clone was found a few times. This chain uses TRBV30 with TRBJ1-2, with D perhaps TRBD1 (6 bases). With 8 bases removed from V and 7 bases from J, the gap between germline ends came to 23 bases. Per the germline V gene, CDR1 is GTSNPN and CDR2 is SVGIG (reference sequence). The CDR3 has 14 amino acids. The CDR3 DNA reads TGTGCCCGCCCGCAGGGGCCGATGGCAGGTGGCTACACCTTC. It codes for CARPQGPMAGGYTF.

This clone was found a few times. The chain is built from TRBV2 and TRBJ1-1; TRBD1 might be the D (6 bases). This CDR3 is 13 amino acids long. Looked up from germline, CDR1 is SNHLY and CDR2 is FYNNEI. The V gene lost 6 bases and the J gene lost 4 bases, with 12 bases spanning the gap. CDR3 DNA sequence: TGTGCCAGCAGCTACAGGGTGGGCACTGAAGCTTTCTTT. Encoded protein: CASSYRVGTEAFF.

The V and J genes are TRBV6-1 and TRBJ2-5; D gene ambiguous. Trimming took off 1 base at V and 2 bases at J, with 8 bases between the two ends. The V gene's germline CDR1 is MNHNS and CDR2 SASEGT. The CDR3 sequence is 14 residues long. In nucleotides, the CDR3 is TGTGCCAGCAGTGAAGTGGGCGATCAAGAGACCCAGTACTTC. This sequence encodes CASSEVGDQETQYF.

This clone was detected only a few times. The V call is TRBV19, the J call TRBJ2-1; 7 bases align to TRBD2. J was trimmed by 4 bases and V by 4 bases; bases with no gene match: 4. The length of the CDR3 is 14 residues. Per the germline V gene, CDR1 is LNHDA and CDR2 is SQIVND (reference sequence). The CDR3 loop is CASSTTSVYNEQFF. The CDR3 coding sequence is TGTGCCAGTAGTACTACTAGCGTTTACAATGAGCAGTTCTTC. The full variable domain, in which reference TRBV19 and TRBJ2-1 provide the parts outside the CDR3, is DGGITQSPKYLFRKEGQNVTLSCEQNLNHDAMYWYRQDPGQGLRLIYYSQIVNDFQKGDIAEGYSVSREKKESFPLTVTSAQKNPTAFYLCASSTTSVYNEQFFGPGTRLTVL.

The chain combines TRBV28 with TRBJ1-4; D is perhaps TRBD1 (6 bases). Trimming took 5 bases from V and 7 from J, leaving 17 bases between them. CDR1 MDHEN and CDR2 SYDVKM come from the germline V gene. There are 15 residues in the CDR3. Here the CDR3 reads CASSQTGTGSEKLFF. The DNA of the CDR3 is TGTGCCAGCAGTCAGACAGGCACGGGTAGTGAAAAACTGTTTTTT.

The gene calls are TRBV6-5 and TRBJ1-2; no clear D. Between the trimmed V and J ends, which lost 5 bases and 8 bases, there was a span of 15 bases. The CDR3 consists of 13 residues. CDR1 is MNHEY and CDR2 is SVGAGI in the germline V gene. For the CDR3, the DNA is TGTGCCAGCAGTGCAGTCCGTGAATACGGCTACACCTTC. Encoded protein: CASSAVREYGYTF.

In its sample, this clone was seen once. This chain connects TRBV28 to TRBJ2-2; 10 bases are shared with TRBD1. Germline V CDR1 and CDR2: MDHEN, SYDVKM. The CDR3 runs to 16 residues. After removal of 6 bases from V and 7 bases from J, the junction contained 11 bases not matched to a gene. Here the CDR3 DNA reads TGTGCCAGCAGATCCCCTGACAGGGGGCGGGGCGGGGAGCTGTTTTTT. It is translated as CASRSPDRGRGGELFF.

Written as DNA, the CDR3 is TGTGCCAGCAGCCCGACAGGGCTAAATCAGCCCCAGCATTTT. Translating gives CASSPTGLNQPQHF. The chain has TRBV7-2 and TRBJ1-5; 7 bases agree with TRBD1. The CDR3 has 14 residues. Looked up from germline, CDR1 is SGHTA and CDR2 is FQGNSA. The V gene end was trimmed by 5 bases and the J gene end by 4 bases; junction bases not matched to a gene: 5.